Below, 23 T cell receptor beta chains from the same sample are listed, as sequenced in a study of identical twins. MiXCR, run by TCRdb on the 5' RACE reads, gives a single entry per CDR3 protein. The table has hundreds of thousands of distinct CDR3 sequences, 8.6% seen once. The same sample was also studied in work on yellow fever vaccine responses in identical twins.

Sequencing was performed on PBMCs. The receptor source for this set is a woman under 30 in good health.

CDR3 protein: CATGQGNHEQFF. CDR3 bases: TGTGCCACAGGACAGGGGAACCATGAGCAGTTCTTC. The chain is built from TRBV12-3 or TRBV12-4 and TRBJ2-1, with TRBD1 matching 9 bases. This CDR3 comprises 12 residues. Trimming cost V 10 bases and J 8 bases; bases outside gene matches: 6.

A few counts support this clonotype. This chain uses TRBV5-8 with TRBJ2-5; D unclear. Germline V lookup: CDR1 SGHTS, CDR2 YDEGEE. CDR3 length: 13 residues. Trimming pared 2 bases from V and 5 bases from J, leaving 10 bases between. Here the CDR3 reads CASSLQVYETQYF. The CDR3 DNA reads as TGTGCCAGCAGCTTACAAGTGTACGAGACCCAGTACTTC.

The V gene is TRBV12-3 or TRBV12-4, the J gene TRBJ1-2; D not resolved. The CDR3 runs 14 residues. V was cut by 6 bases and J by 5 bases, with 16 bases left in between. The CDR3 sequence: CASSPQTPGYGYTF. DNA of the CDR3: TGTGCCAGCAGCCCACAGACACCGGGGTATGGCTACACCTTC.

This clonotype was picked up a small number of times. The chain combines TRBV4-3 with TRBJ2-7; weak D call: TRBD2 (5 bases). The CDR3 is made up of 15 amino acids. V gave up 0 bases and J gave up 4 bases, with 13 bases separating them. In germline, CDR1 is LGHNA, CDR2 YSLEER. CDR3 residues: CASSQDGSGLYEQYF. The CDR3 nucleotides read TGCGCCAGCAGCCAAGATGGGAGCGGTTTATACGAGCAGTACTTC.

The rearrangement uses TRBV14 and TRBJ2-7, with 8 bases lining up with TRBD2. This CDR3 contains 15 residues. The germline gives CDR1 SGHDN, CDR2 FVKESK. J lost 3 bases, V lost 1 base, and 5 bases had no gene match. The DNA for the CDR3 is TGTGCCAGCAGCCAAGGTGCGAGCGGGAGCTACGAGCAGTACTTC. Encoded protein: CASSQGASGSYEQYF.

The chain combines TRBV6-5 with TRBJ2-7; D may be TRBD1 or TRBD2 (5 bases each). V was clipped by 0 bases and J by 2 bases, with 11 bases between them. The CDR3 totals 15 residues. From germline, CDR1 is MNHEY and CDR2 SVGAGI. The CDR3 sequence is CASSYSWDPAYEQYF. DNA for the CDR3: TGTGCCAGCAGTTACTCCTGGGACCCAGCCTACGAGCAGTACTTC.

Ten or more counts support this clonotype. The chain links TRBV12-3 or TRBV12-4 to TRBJ2-1, with TRBD2 matching 9 bases. The CDR3 runs to 14 residues. The trim removed 6 bases at V and 9 bases at J, leaving 9 bases unmatched. The CDR3: CASSPGTSPSEQFF. CDR3 DNA sequence: TGTGCCAGCAGCCCCGGGACTAGCCCGTCTGAGCAGTTCTTC.

This clonotype came up a few times. The chain carries TRBV6-6 and TRBJ1-6; D perhaps matches TRBD1 (6 bases). Looked up from germline, CDR1 is MNHNY and CDR2 is SVGAGI (reference sequence). The length of the CDR3 is 13 residues. Trimming shortened V by 4 bases and J by 8 bases, and 9 bases separated the two germline ends. The CDR3 bases are TGTGCCAGCAGTTGGGGGGCCGATTCACCCCTCCACTTT. Protein sequence: CASSWGADSPLHF.

This clonotype was seen only a few times. The chain carries TRBV5-1 and TRBJ2-1; possible D gene TRBD1, 5 bases. Germline V lookup: CDR1 SGHRS, CDR2 YFSETQ. The CDR3 runs to 17 residues. V lost 3 bases and J 6 bases, leaving 22 bases between the germline ends. The CDR3, as DNA: TGCGCCAGCAGCTACCAAAAACGGAAACAGGCTGTCAATGAGCAGTTCTTC. It is translated as CASSYQKRKQAVNEQFF.

This clonotype was seen only a few times. The rearrangement joins TRBV29-1 to TRBJ1-2; possibly TRBD1 for D (5 bases). Germline V gives CDR1 SQVTM, CDR2 ANQGSEA. This CDR3 region has 12 residues. V was pared by 5 bases and J by 4 bases, with 11 bases between. The CDR3: CSVTGVGYGYTF. CDR3 sequence (DNA): TGCAGCGTTACAGGAGTCGGCTATGGCTACACCTTC.

The chain recombines TRBV5-6 with TRBJ2-7; 9 bases map to TRBD2. The CDR3 has 15 amino acids. Trimming cost V 4 bases and J 3 bases; bases outside gene matches: 8. CDR1 is SGHDT, CDR2 YYEEEE, per germline. The CDR3 DNA sequence: TGTGCCAGCAGCCGGTGGGGACTAGCAAGCTACGAGCAGTACTTC. Encoded protein: CASSRWGLASYEQYF.

This chain connects TRBV19 to TRBJ2-2; weak D call: TRBD2 (5 bases). The CDR3 is 15 amino acids. Germline CDR1 reads LNHDA; CDR2 reads SQIVND (reference sequence). Trimming took off 5 bases at V and 6 bases at J, with 16 bases between the two ends. The CDR3 DNA follows: TGTGCCAGTAGTGGGTGGGAGATGACGTCCGGGGAGCTGTTTTTT. This sequence encodes CASSGWEMTSGELFF.

In its sample, this clonotype was seen many times. The V gene is TRBV7-9, the J gene TRBJ1-4, with D tentatively TRBD1 (5 bases). The V end was cut by 5 bases, the J end by 5 bases, with 9 bases between. Germline V gives CDR1 SEHNR, CDR2 FQNEAQ (reference sequence). The CDR3 totals 13 residues. Written as DNA, the CDR3 is TGTGCCAGCAGCCCGACAGAGAATGAAAAACTGTTTTTT. This codes for CASSPTENEKLFF.

This clonotype was found a few times. The V call is TRBV10-3, the J call TRBJ2-3; maybe TRBD1 (6 bases). The CDR3 consists of 15 residues. Germline CDR1 ENHRY, CDR2 SYGVKD. With 11 bases removed from V and 2 bases from J, the gap between germline ends came to 20 bases. The DNA for the CDR3 is TGTGCCGGGTCTGGTAAGAAGGGGGACACAGATACGCAGTATTTT. It yields the protein CAGSGKKGDTDTQYF.

J is TRBJ2-1 and V is TRBV7-9, with 8 bases that match TRBD2. The CDR3 spans 12 residues. Germline CDR1 reads SEHNR; CDR2 reads FQNEAQ (reference sequence). Germline trimming cut 8 bases from V and 8 bases from J; bases unmatched to any gene: 5. This CDR3 is CASGSGGDEQFF. The CDR3 region has the DNA TGTGCCAGCGGGTCGGGGGGGGATGAGCAGTTCTTC.

This clonotype occurred many times. The V call is TRBV28, the J call TRBJ2-1, with 10 bases identical to TRBD2. CDR3 length: 14 amino acids. From germline, CDR1 is MDHEN and CDR2 SYDVKM. With 3 bases clipped from V and 8 bases from J, the junction kept 4 bases outside the gene matches. DNA of the CDR3: TGTGCCAGCAGTTTCACTAGCGGGGTAGATGAGCAGTTCTTC. This gives the protein CASSFTSGVDEQFF.

As regards this clonotype: This may arise from a read error, as a much more abundant clone is one base away. The chain recombines TRBV29-1 with TRBJ2-3; D possibly corresponds to TRBD2 (5 bases). The CDR3 is made up of 14 amino acids. The V end lost 0 bases, the J end lost 0 bases, and 7 bases lay between the germline ends. Per germline, CDR1 SQVTM and CDR2 ANQGSEA. CDR3 loop: CSVEEGGSTDTQYF. The CDR3 region has the DNA TGCAGCGTTGAAGAAGGCGGGAGCACAGATACGCAGTATTTT.

V and J are TRBV5-1 and TRBJ2-7, with 9 nucleotides matching TRBD2. Germline values: CDR1 SGHRS, CDR2 YFSETQ. Trimming removed 5 bases from V and 7 bases from J; junction bases left unmatched: 13. CDR3 size: 15 residues. CDR3: CASSNRGGAAEEQYF. DNA of the CDR3: TGCGCCAGCAGTAACCGCGGGGGGGCCGCTGAAGAGCAGTACTTC.

This clonotype has more than one count but fewer than ten. The chain combines TRBV12-3 or TRBV12-4 with TRBJ1-1; 8 bases match TRBD1. Trimming removed 5 bases from V and 5 bases from J; junction bases left unmatched: 7. CDR3 size: 14 residues. CDR3 in amino acids: CASSVQDRGTEAFF. CDR3 bases: TGTGCCAGCAGTGTCCAAGACAGGGGAACTGAAGCTTTCTTT.

This clonotype was counted a few times. CDR3 in DNA: TGTGCCAGCAGTTTATCGGGACTAGCGGGAGATACGCAGTATTTT. It yields the protein CASSLSGLAGDTQYF. The genes are TRBV27 and TRBJ2-3; TRBD2 matches 12 bases. Trimming removed 0 bases from V and 5 bases from J; junction bases left unmatched: 0. Germline assignment: CDR1 MNHEY and CDR2 SMNVEV (reference sequence). This CDR3 has 15 residues.

This clonotype showed up many times. The V gene is TRBV5-1, the J gene TRBJ2-2; D is ambiguous. Per germline, CDR1 SGHRS and CDR2 YFSETQ. This CDR3 is 15 amino acids long. Trimming shortened V by 4 bases and J by 0 bases, and 10 bases separated the two germline ends. CDR3 loop: CASSVTLSNTGELFF. As DNA, the CDR3 is TGCGCCAGCAGCGTGACACTTTCGAACACCGGGGAGCTGTTTTTT.

This clonotype was observed a single time. The chain links TRBV27 to TRBJ2-3, with 9 bases aligning to TRBD1. The CDR3 spans 16 residues. From germline, CDR1 is MNHEY and CDR2 SMNVEV (reference sequence). V lost 5 bases and J lost 4; bases outside the gene matches: 10. This chain's CDR3 is CASSARQGDIADTQYF. The CDR3, as DNA: TGTGCCAGCAGTGCCAGACAGGGGGACATTGCAGATACGCAGTATTTT.

The chain combines TRBV7-2 with TRBJ2-5; D perhaps matches TRBD1 (5 bases). The CDR3 has 14 residues. Germline V lookup: CDR1 SGHTA, CDR2 FQGNSA. Trimming shortened V by 7 bases and J by 4 bases, and 16 bases separated the two germline ends. The CDR3 DNA follows: TGTGCCAGCAAGGGGAACAGGCCGATAGAGACCCAGTACTTC. Its translation: CASKGNRPIETQYF.